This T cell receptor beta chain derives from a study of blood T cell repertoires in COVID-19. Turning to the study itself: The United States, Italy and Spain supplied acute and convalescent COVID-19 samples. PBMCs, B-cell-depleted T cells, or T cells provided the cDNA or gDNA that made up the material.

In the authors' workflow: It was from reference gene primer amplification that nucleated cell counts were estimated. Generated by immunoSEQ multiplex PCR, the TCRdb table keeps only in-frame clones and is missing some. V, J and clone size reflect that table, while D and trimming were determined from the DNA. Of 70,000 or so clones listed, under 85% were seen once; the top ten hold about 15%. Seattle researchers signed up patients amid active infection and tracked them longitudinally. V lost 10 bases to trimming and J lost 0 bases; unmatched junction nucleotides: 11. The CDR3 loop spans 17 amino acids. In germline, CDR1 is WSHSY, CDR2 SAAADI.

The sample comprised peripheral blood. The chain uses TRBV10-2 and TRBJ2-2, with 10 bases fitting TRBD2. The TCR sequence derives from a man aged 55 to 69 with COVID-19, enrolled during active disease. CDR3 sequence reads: CATVGVAGGANTGELFF. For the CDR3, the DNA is TGCGCCACCGTGGGGGTAGCGGGAGGTGCGAACACCGGGGAGCTGTTTTTT.